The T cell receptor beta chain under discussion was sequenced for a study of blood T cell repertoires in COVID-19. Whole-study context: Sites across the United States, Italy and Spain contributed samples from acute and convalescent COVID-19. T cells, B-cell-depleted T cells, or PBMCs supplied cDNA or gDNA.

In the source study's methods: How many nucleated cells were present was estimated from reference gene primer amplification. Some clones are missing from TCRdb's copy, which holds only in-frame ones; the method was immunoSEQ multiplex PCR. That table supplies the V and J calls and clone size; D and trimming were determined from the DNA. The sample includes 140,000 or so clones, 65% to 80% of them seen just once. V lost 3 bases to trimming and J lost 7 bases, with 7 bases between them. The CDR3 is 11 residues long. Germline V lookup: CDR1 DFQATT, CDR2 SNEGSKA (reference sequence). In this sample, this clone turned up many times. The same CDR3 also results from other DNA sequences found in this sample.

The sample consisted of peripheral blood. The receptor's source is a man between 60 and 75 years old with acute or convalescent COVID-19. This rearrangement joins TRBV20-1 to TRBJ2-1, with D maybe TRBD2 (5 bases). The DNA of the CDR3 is TGCAGTGCTAGGCGAGGGAATGAGCAGTTCTTC. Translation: CSARRGNEQFF.